This T cell receptor beta chain was profiled in a study of blood T cell repertoires in COVID-19. Across the whole study: Spain, Italy and the United States supplied samples that represented acute and convalescent COVID-19. Nucleic acid was either cDNA or gDNA, and it came from T cells, B-cell-depleted T cells, or PBMCs.

Original analysis: Estimated nucleated cell counts came from reference gene primer amplification. Clones were read by immunoSEQ multiplex PCR, and TCRdb kept only the in-frame ones, dropping some. That table furnishes V, J and clone size, whereas the DNA furnished D and trimming. The repertoire holds roughly 300,000 clones, with 83% as singletons. Only a few counts were recorded for this clone. The CDR3 has 19 residues. The germline CDR1 and CDR2 sequences are LNHNV and YYDKDF (reference sequence). V was clipped by 4 bases and J by 4 bases; unmatched bases: 19. This sequence originates from a woman aged 45-65 years who had recovered from COVID-19. The sequenced sample was peripheral blood. The chain joins TRBV15 to TRBJ2-5, with 9 bases matching TRBD2. This CDR3 reads CATSNGIRREGHNLETQYF. For the CDR3, the DNA is TGTGCCACCAGCAACGGAATAAGGCGGGAGGGCCATAATCTAGAGACCCAGTACTTC.